The source of this TCR beta chain is a study of control samples from healthy donors and cancer patients (dated by TCRdb to the early 2020s). This clone was seen once. Its antigen target is currently unknown. It has no much larger one-base neighbor in the sample; base qualities were not kept. Library generation was performed with the immunoSEQ multiplex PCR assay. The immuneACCESS repertoire file appears here via TCRdb, limited to in-frame rearrangements. These files lack a portion of the clones; in checked studies, under half of the deficit traces to unresolved V genes, and the cause of the others is not known. The sample has 140,000 to 150,000 clones on record, more than 90% of them singletons. The ten largest make up 3.2% of the sample. From the cysteine through the phenylalanine, the CDR3 covers 16 amino acids. Just CDR3 DNA is preserved here, 48 bases in frame from base 1. CDR1 and CDR2 were assigned from the germline V gene (reference sequence) as LGHDT and YNNKEL. Compared with germline, V lacks 1 base and J lacks 4 bases; bases without a gene match: 5.

This chain is built from TRBV3-1 (or the pseudogene TRBV3-2) and TRBJ1-4; 8 of the junction bases match TRBD1. The specimen was blood. The clonotype was recovered from a young man in good health. The nucleotide sequence is TGTGCCAGCAGCCAAGGTACAGGGGGAAGTAATGAAAAACTGTTTTTT. Its amino acids are CASSQGTGGSNEKLFF.